These 20 T cell receptor beta chains were all obtained from the same sample, sequenced in a study of OX40 agonist ivuxolimab in advanced cancers. The repertoire was sequenced with immunoSEQ multiplex PCR; TCRdb's copy has only in-frame clones and lacks some. The data contain about 31,000 clones, roughly 86% of them seen just once; the ten biggest clones take up approximately 50%. The source material was CD4+ or CD8+ T cells sorted from blood, sampled in a trial of the OX40 agonist ivuxolimab. The source of these receptors is an adult with an advanced solid tumor such as melanoma, head and neck, liver or kidney cancer.

The V call is TRBV5-4, the J call TRBJ2-7; D might be TRBD1 (6 bases). This CDR3 contains 12 residues. CDR1 and CDR2 (germline): SGHNT, YYREEE (reference sequence). V lost 7 bases and J lost 0, with 8 bases in between. The CDR3 DNA follows: TGTGCCAGCCGGGACAACTCCTACGAGCAGTACTTC. Translating gives CASRDNSYEQYF.

The V gene is TRBV28, the J gene TRBJ1-2; TRBD1 is a possible D gene (5 bases). Germline lookup yields CDR1 MDHEN and CDR2 SYDVKM. The CDR3 spans 13 residues. Trimming cost V 2 bases and J 2 bases, with 6 bases left between them. CDR3 nucleotides: TGTGCCAGCAGTTTAACAGGAAACTATGGCTACACCTTC. Protein: CASSLTGNYGYTF.

The V gene is TRBV5-1, the J gene TRBJ1-3; TRBD1 is a possible D gene (6 bases). Trimming left V 0 bases short and J 4 bases short, with 17 bases between. This CDR3 is built from 17 residues. Germline V gene data show CDR1 as SGHRS and CDR2 as YFSETQ. The CDR3 nucleotides read TGCGCCAGCAGCTTGGACTGGACAGCATTGAGAGGAAACACCATATATTTT. It is translated as CASSLDWTALRGNTIYF.

This clone was picked up one time. V gene TRBV5-1 combines with J gene TRBJ2-3; tentative D call: TRBD2 (6 bases). From germline, CDR1 is SGHRS and CDR2 YFSETQ. The CDR3 is 14 amino acids. Trimming left V 5 bases short and J 4 bases short, with 14 bases between. The CDR3 nucleotides read TGCGCCAGCAGGGAGTTGGAGGGCGCAGATACGCAGTATTTT. This translates into CASRELEGADTQYF.

This rearrangement joins TRBV14 to TRBJ2-3; weak D call: TRBD2 (7 bases). The CDR3 extends over 15 amino acids. Germline V gene sequence: CDR1 SGHDN, CDR2 FVKESK. V lost 5 bases to trimming and J lost 0 bases, with 12 bases between them. CDR3 in DNA: TGTGCCAGCAGCTGGGGGGGCTATAGCACAGATACGCAGTATTTT. Its protein is CASSWGGYSTDTQYF.

This clone was counted many times. The rearrangement uses TRBV27 and TRBJ1-6; D uncertain. Per the germline V gene, CDR1 is MNHEY and CDR2 is SMNVEV (reference sequence). V lost 6 bases and J lost 0, with 3 bases in between. The CDR3 runs 13 residues. CDR3 loop: CASRSSYNSPLHF. In DNA, the CDR3 is TGTGCCAGCAGGAGCTCCTATAATTCACCCCTCCACTTT.

The chain carries TRBV28 and TRBJ1-2, with a tentative D call TRBD1 (6 bases). The V and J ends lost 5 bases and 3 bases respectively, with 13 bases between them. The CDR3 has 14 amino acids. The germline gives CDR1 MDHEN, CDR2 SYDVKM. DNA for the CDR3: TGTGCCAGCAGTACTCGAGGGGGATACTATGGCTACACCTTC. As protein: CASSTRGGYYGYTF.

This clone was observed a single time. The genes are TRBV4-3 and TRBJ2-7; D not resolved. The CDR3 spans 18 residues. Deletions cut 0 bases from V and 2 bases from J, with 20 bases between. Germline CDR1 LGHNA, CDR2 YSLEER. The CDR3 region is CASSQERVRGVGAYEQYF. CDR3 sequence (DNA): TGCGCCAGCAGCCAAGAGCGCGTACGTGGGGTAGGCGCCTACGAGCAGTACTTC.

This clone has a single count. This sequence joins TRBV7-3 and TRBJ2-5; D may be TRBD1 (5 bases). Per the germline V gene, CDR1 is SGHTA and CDR2 is FQGTGA. Between the trimmed V and J ends, which lost 5 bases and 1 base, there was a span of 11 bases. This CDR3 contains 14 residues. The CDR3, as DNA: TGTGCCAGCAGCCCGTCGCAGGGCCAAGAGACCCAGTACTTC. Its protein is CASSPSQGQETQYF. The complete variable domain, with remaining parts taken from reference TRBV7-3 and TRBJ2-5, reads GAGVSQTPSNKVTEKGKYVELRCDPISGHTALYWYRQSLGQGPEFLIYFQGTGAADDSGLPNDRFFAVRPEGSVSTLKIQRTERGDSAVYLCASSPSQGQETQYFGPGTRLLVL.

The chain uses TRBV7-3 and TRBJ2-3; TRBD2 agrees at 11 bases. The CDR3 totals 15 residues. V was clipped by 5 bases and J by 4 bases; unmatched bases: 5. Germline CDR1 is SGHTA and CDR2 is FQGTGA. CDR3: CASSPLAGGSDTQYF. In nucleotides, the CDR3 is TGTGCCAGCAGCCCTCTAGCGGGGGGCTCAGATACGCAGTATTTT.

This rearrangement joins TRBV27 to TRBJ2-2; 9 nucleotides align to TRBD2. V shed 3 bases and J 2 bases; nucleotides not matched to a gene: 22. Germline loops: CDR1 MNHEY, CDR2 SMNVEV (reference sequence). The CDR3 is 22 residues long. The CDR3 nucleotides read TGTGCCAGCAGTTTCGTCTATCCGGGACTAGCCGCACTGAAGACCAACACCGGGGAGCTGTTTTTT. Amino acids: CASSFVYPGLAALKTNTGELFF.

V and J are TRBV7-9 and TRBJ2-7; TRBD1 matches 7 bases. Per the germline V gene, CDR1 is SEHNR and CDR2 is FQNEAQ (reference sequence). Trimming removed 4 bases from V and 3 bases from J; junction bases left unmatched: 6. The CDR3 extends over 14 amino acids. DNA of the CDR3: TGTGCCAGCAGCTCGGGGACAGCTAGCTACGAGCAGTACTTC. Translating gives CASSSGTASYEQYF.

The CDR3 DNA follows: TGTGCCAGCAGCACTGCGTACTTAATGGCGGGGAAGGGCTACGAGCAGTACTTC. Amino acid sequence: CASSTAYLMAGKGYEQYF. This chain links TRBV5-8 with TRBJ2-7; D possibly corresponds to TRBD2 (6 bases). V was pared by 4 bases and J by 3 bases, with 26 bases between. CDR1 SGHTS and CDR2 YDEGEE come from the germline V gene. This CDR3 is 18 amino acids long. Full variable domain (rest looked up from reference TRBV5-8 and TRBJ2-7): EAGVTQSPTHLIKTRGQQATLRCSPISGHTSVYWYQQALGLGLQFLLWYDEGEERNRGNFPPRFSGRQFPNYSSELNVNALELEDSALYLCASSTAYLMAGKGYEQYFGPGTRLTVT.

V is TRBV7-2 and J is TRBJ1-6, with TRBD1 as a possible D gene (5 bases). The CDR3 has 17 residues. V was clipped by 0 bases and J by 0 bases, with 9 bases between them. Per germline, CDR1 SGHTA and CDR2 FQGNSA. CDR3 amino acids: CASSLASQGSYNSPLHF. CDR3 in DNA: TGTGCCAGCAGCTTAGCATCGCAGGGCTCCTATAATTCACCCCTCCACTTT.

The chain recombines TRBV4-3 with TRBJ1-2; maybe TRBD1 (5 bases). V was shortened by 0 bases and J by 4 bases, with 12 bases between the two germline ends. Germline assignment: CDR1 LGHNA and CDR2 YSLEER. There are 15 residues in the CDR3. The CDR3 sequence is CASSQDRTGIYGYTF. The CDR3 DNA reads TGCGCCAGCAGCCAAGATCGCACAGGCATCTATGGCTACACCTTC.

This chain uses TRBV30 with TRBJ2-3; 7 bases align to TRBD1. CDR3 length equals 16 residues. V dropped 5 bases and J dropped 5; count of bases not matched to a gene: 16. CDR1 is GTSNPN and CDR2 is SVGIG in the germline V gene (reference sequence). As DNA, the CDR3 is TGTGCCTGGGTCCCCGGACAGGTCCTATGGGAAGATACGCAGTATTTT. Encoded protein: CAWVPGQVLWEDTQYF.

The chain joins TRBV5-5 to TRBJ2-7; the D gene is possibly TRBD1 (6 bases). CDR1 SGHKS and CDR2 YYEKEE come from the germline V gene (reference sequence). V lost 4 bases and J lost 2, with 22 bases in between. This CDR3 contains 17 residues. The CDR3 DNA follows: TGTGCCAGCAGCGATGGACCGGGACAAAGAAGGCCCTACGAGCAGTACTTC. This sequence encodes CASSDGPGQRRPYEQYF.

V gene TRBV11-2 combines with J gene TRBJ2-1, with D possibly being TRBD1 (6 bases). In germline, CDR1 is SGHAT, CDR2 FQNNGV. V was pared by 5 bases and J by 5 bases, with 16 bases between. CDR3 length equals 15 residues. This chain's CDR3 is CASSAEWGLNNEQFF. DNA for the CDR3: TGTGCCAGCAGCGCGGAGTGGGGGCTGAACAATGAGCAGTTCTTC.

The chain links TRBV7-9 to TRBJ2-1; tentative D call: TRBD1 (5 bases). The CDR3 sequence is 11 residues long. Trimming pared 6 bases from V and 15 bases from J, leaving 15 bases between. Germline-derived CDR1 and CDR2 are SEHNR and FQNEAQ (reference sequence). CDR3 amino acids: CASSRVQGTFF. The CDR3 nucleotides read TGTGCCAGCAGTAGGGTGCAGGGAACGTTCTTC.

The chain joins TRBV18 to TRBJ2-3, with TRBD2 matching 8 bases. Germline V gene lookup returns CDR1 KGHSH and CDR2 LQKENI. The CDR3 loop spans 15 amino acids. V lost 3 bases and J lost 3; bases outside the gene matches: 5. As DNA, the CDR3 is TGTGCCAGCTCACCTGGGCCGGGAGGGACAGATACGCAGTATTTT. Protein: CASSPGPGGTDTQYF.